This passage covers 20 T cell receptor beta chains from one sample sequenced in a study of PD-1 blockade in classical Hodgkin lymphoma. Profiled with immunoSEQ multiplex PCR; TCRdb holds only in-frame clones, not every one. The sample yields 100,000 or so clones, more than 85% seen once. Sample time point: cycle 4 day 1 (C4D1), after less than 7 weeks of nivolumab. Exposure to brentuximab vedotin varied, and each patient had relapsed following autologous stem cell transplantation. The sequences come from peripheral blood mononuclear cells (PBMCs), collected before the fourth cycle of nivolumab. The receptors originated from a human donor with classical Hodgkin lymphoma.

V and J are TRBV28 and TRBJ2-7; D uncertain. The CDR3 spans 14 residues. Germline CDR1 reads MDHEN; CDR2 reads SYDVKM. The V end was cut by 1 base, the J end by 4 bases, with 11 bases between. CDR3 nucleotides: TGTGCCAGCAGTTTATATCCTGGCAATTACGAGCAGTACTTC. Translating gives CASSLYPGNYEQYF.

CDR3 nucleotide sequence: TGTGCCAGCAGCCTAAATAGGGACACTGAAGCTTTCTTT. As protein: CASSLNRDTEAFF. The chain links TRBV14 to TRBJ1-1; D is undetermined. Germline CDR1 reads SGHDN; CDR2 reads FVKESK. The CDR3 extends over 13 amino acids. V was clipped by 4 bases and J by 3 bases, with 9 bases between them.

J is TRBJ1-1 and V is TRBV19, with D unresolved. From germline, CDR1 is LNHDA and CDR2 SQIVND (reference sequence). Trimming removed 2 bases at V and 3 bases at J, with 7 bases between. CDR3 length: 13 residues. CDR3 coding DNA: TGTGCCAGTAGTATAAAGATTGACACTGAAGCTTTCTTT. It is translated as CASSIKIDTEAFF. Full variable domain (missing parts from reference TRBV19 and TRBJ1-1): DGGITQSPKYLFRKEGQNVTLSCEQNLNHDAMYWYRQDPGQGLRLIYYSQIVNDFQKGDIAEGYSVSREKKESFPLTVTSAQKNPTAFYLCASSIKIDTEAFFGQGTRLTVV.

The chain has TRBV9 and TRBJ1-1; TRBD1 matches at 9 bases. Trimming removed 4 bases from V and 1 base from J; junction bases left unmatched: 17. The V gene's germline CDR1 is SGDLS and CDR2 YYNGEE. There are 19 residues in the CDR3. The CDR3 DNA reads as TGTGCCAGCAGCCCCTACCTTCTTGGACAGGGGAAGGGGAACACTGAAGCTTTCTTT. Its protein is CASSPYLLGQGKGNTEAFF.

The rearrangement joins TRBV13 to TRBJ2-7; D remains ambiguous. The CDR3 runs to 11 residues. Deletions cut 5 bases from V and 4 bases from J, with 6 bases between. Germline CDR1 PRHDT, CDR2 FYEKMQ (reference sequence). CDR3 sequence (DNA): TGTGCCAGCAGCCAAAATTACGAGCAGTACTTC. Its protein is CASSQNYEQYF.

The rearrangement uses TRBV18 and TRBJ1-2; 9 bases fit TRBD1. J gave up 7 bases and V 3 bases, and 9 bases lay outside the gene matches. The CDR3 length is 15 residues. Germline V lookup: CDR1 KGHSH, CDR2 LQKENI. In nucleotides, the CDR3 is TGTGCCAGCTCACCGAGACAGGGGGAGGGCGGTGGCTACACCTTC. As protein: CASSPRQGEGGGYTF.

V and J are TRBV5-1 and TRBJ2-5; TRBD2 matches 9 bases. Germline CDR1 and CDR2: SGHRS and YFSETQ. The V gene end was trimmed by 4 bases and the J gene end by 1 base; junction bases not matched to a gene: 8. The CDR3 loop spans 16 amino acids. The CDR3 DNA reads TGCGCCAGCAGCCCCCGGACTAGCGATTTCCAAGAGACCCAGTACTTC. Protein product: CASSPRTSDFQETQYF.

The CDR3 nucleotides are TGTGCCAGCTCTTCCATACCGGGACAGTTTAATCAGCCCCAGCATTTT. This translates into CASSSIPGQFNQPQHF. The V call is TRBV27, the J call TRBJ1-5; 7 bases fit TRBD1. Germline CDR1 is MNHEY and CDR2 is SMNVEV (reference sequence). The length of the CDR3 is 16 residues. With 8 bases clipped from V and 4 bases from J, the junction kept 14 bases outside the gene matches.

A single count supports this clone. At one end the junction does not follow the germline gene, possibly because of a read error. CDR3 in amino acids: CASSSRTGSPLYSLIF. In DNA, the CDR3 is TGTGCCAGCAGTTCCCGGACAGGTTCCCCTCTTTATTCATTGATCTTT. V and J are TRBV28 and TRBJ1-1; TRBD1 aligns across 7 bases. Germline V CDR1 and CDR2: MDHEN, SYDVKM. The CDR3 consists of 16 residues.

This chain uses TRBV5-6 with TRBJ1-5, with D maybe TRBD1 (5 bases). The CDR3 has 13 amino acids. Germline CDR1 SGHDT, CDR2 YYEEEE. Deletions cut 4 bases from V and 3 bases from J, with 8 bases between. CDR3 in amino acids: CASSRQSNQPQHF. The DNA for the CDR3 is TGTGCCAGCAGCCGACAGTCCAATCAGCCCCAGCATTTT.

The genes are TRBV5-6 and TRBJ1-5; D gene unclear. The CDR3 totals 15 residues. The germline gives CDR1 SGHDT, CDR2 YYEEEE. V gave up 3 bases and J gave up 4 bases, with 14 bases separating them. As DNA, the CDR3 is TGTGCCAGCAGCTCCCAAACAGCATGGAATCAGCCCCAGCATTTT. This sequence encodes CASSSQTAWNQPQHF.

The chain links TRBV28 to TRBJ2-7; no clear D gene. Germline lookup yields CDR1 MDHEN and CDR2 SYDVKM. The CDR3 is 14 residues long. The V and J ends lost 4 bases and 0 bases respectively, with 10 bases between them. Here the CDR3 DNA reads TGTGCCAGCAGTTCCCCAGGCTTCTCCTACGAGCAGTACTTC. Translation gives CASSSPGFSYEQYF.

The rearrangement links TRBV6-5 to TRBJ2-7; possible D gene TRBD1, 6 bases. This CDR3 has 14 residues. Deletions cut 0 bases from V and 2 bases from J, with 8 bases between. CDR1 MNHEY and CDR2 SVGAGI come from the germline V gene. The CDR3 here is CASSYSRQAYEQYF. The DNA for the CDR3 is TGTGCCAGCAGTTACTCGAGACAGGCCTACGAGCAGTACTTC.

This chain links TRBV5-1 with TRBJ2-2, with D perhaps TRBD2 (5 bases). Germline CDR1 SGHRS, CDR2 YFSETQ. Trimming took off 0 bases at V and 6 bases at J, with 15 bases between the two ends. The CDR3 has 16 residues. The CDR3 sequence is CASSLVEQEVSGELFF. For the CDR3, the DNA is TGCGCCAGCAGCTTGGTAGAGCAGGAGGTATCCGGGGAGCTGTTTTTT.

The CDR3 sequence is CASSDRGGMNTEAFF. The CDR3 DNA follows: TGTGCCAGTAGCGACAGGGGTGGAATGAACACTGAAGCTTTCTTT. The chain is built from TRBV19 and TRBJ1-1; 8 bases align to TRBD1. Trimming removed 6 bases from V and 0 bases from J; junction bases left unmatched: 6. This CDR3 comprises 15 residues. The V gene's germline CDR1 is LNHDA and CDR2 SQIVND (reference sequence).

This chain connects TRBV9 to TRBJ1-3; no firm D call. The CDR3 covers 15 residues. V was pared by 4 bases and J by 1 base, with 12 bases between. From germline, CDR1 is SGDLS and CDR2 YYNGEE. CDR3 in amino acids: CASSPRSGSGNTIYF. CDR3 sequence (DNA): TGTGCCAGCAGCCCCCGTTCAGGTTCTGGAAACACCATATATTTT.

The rearrangement uses TRBV5-1 and TRBJ2-1, with 16 nucleotides matching TRBD2. The CDR3 contains 19 residues. CDR1 is SGHRS and CDR2 is YFSETQ in the germline V gene. The V segment lost 3 bases and the J segment 7 bases; nucleotides outside the gene matches: 13. The CDR3 loop reads CASSSGLAGGMVLGNEQFF. The CDR3 coding sequence is TGCGCCAGCAGCTCGGGACTAGCGGGAGGGATGGTTTTGGGGAATGAGCAGTTCTTC. Full variable domain (rest looked up from reference TRBV5-1 and TRBJ2-1): KAGVTQTPRYLIKTRGQQVTLSCSPISGHRSVSWYQQTPGQGLQFLFEYFSETQRNKGNFPGRFSGRQFSNSRSEMNVSTLELGDSALYLCASSSGLAGGMVLGNEQFFGPGTRLTVL.

The chain couples TRBV9 to TRBJ2-3; 10 bases are shared with TRBD2. CDR1 and CDR2 (germline): SGDLS, YYNGEE. V trimming: 0 bases; J trimming: 2 bases; junction bases outside the gene matches: 6. The CDR3 has 17 residues. DNA for the CDR3: TGTGCCAGCAGCGTAGTCGGTAGCGGGGGGACCACAGATACGCAGTATTTT. It translates to CASSVVGSGGTTDTQYF.

V usage is TRBV15 and J usage is TRBJ1-1; D remains unclear. The CDR3 loop spans 11 amino acids. Per germline, CDR1 LNHNV and CDR2 YYDKDF (reference sequence). V dropped 1 base and J dropped 8 bases, with 5 bases sitting between them. This CDR3 is CATSRGPEAFF. Here the CDR3 DNA reads TGTGCCACCAGCAGAGGCCCAGAAGCTTTCTTT.

V gene TRBV5-1 combines with J gene TRBJ1-2; no firm D call. Trimming shortened V by 2 bases and J by 8 bases, and 16 bases separated the two germline ends. The germline CDR1 and CDR2 sequences are SGHRS and YFSETQ. The CDR3 has 14 residues. The CDR3, as DNA: TGCGCCAGCAGCTTCGGGTGGACCCCATCGGGCTACACCTTC. Its protein product is CASSFGWTPSGYTF. Filled out from reference TRBV5-1 and TRBJ1-2, the complete variable domain reads KAGVTQTPRYLIKTRGQQVTLSCSPISGHRSVSWYQQTPGQGLQFLFEYFSETQRNKGNFPGRFSGRQFSNSRSEMNVSTLELGDSALYLCASSFGWTPSGYTFGSGTRLTVV.